This T cell receptor (beta chain) derives from a study of T-cell reconstitution after alpha-beta-depleted transplantation in children. The CDR3 has 15 amino acids. Trimming shortened V by 0 bases and J by 1 base, and 10 bases separated the two germline ends. Germline assignment: CDR1 ENHRY and CDR2 SYGVKD. Unique molecular identifiers were used in preparing the TCRbeta library. TCRdb re-called the PCR reads through MiXCR, storing one row per CDR3 protein. Of 700,000 to 950,000 distinct CDR3 sequences listed, around 17% are singletons. This clonotype was seen at least ten times. This receptor was taken from a male patient between 5 and 17 years old who had a stem cell transplant for acute lymphoblastic leukemia, so the T cells may come from the graft donor. The chain employs TRBV10-3 and TRBJ2-7; D uncertain. The material sequenced was PBMCs, mostly from graft donor cells, taken 360 days after TCRalphabeta/CD19-depleted stem cell transplant. The CDR3 DNA sequence: TGTGCCATCAGTGAGTCGTTCAGTCCTTCCTACGAGCAGTACTTC. This translates into CAISESFSPSYEQYF.